Shown below are 31 T cell receptor beta chains from a single sample sequenced in a study of blood T cell repertoires in COVID-19. TCRdb's copy holds only in-frame clones and misses some; the assay was immunoSEQ multiplex PCR. Seen here are over 350,000 clones, more than 70% observed once, and the top ten hold 1.2%. The sequencing input was PBMCs or T cells enriched from blood (not recorded which). The receptors derive from a woman in her late teens or twenties who had recovered from COVID-19.

This chain links TRBV5-6 with TRBJ1-1, with 12 bases aligning to TRBD1. Germline loops: CDR1 SGHDT, CDR2 YYEEEE. This CDR3 comprises 14 residues. The junction had 8 bases not matched to a gene; V was cut back by 4 bases and J by 10 bases. CDR3 protein: CASSPGQGAVGAFF. The CDR3 nucleotides read TGTGCCAGCAGCCCGGGACAGGGGGCGGTTGGAGCTTTCTTT.

V usage is TRBV23-1 and J usage is TRBJ2-1, with 7 bases identical to TRBD1. TRBV23-1 is labeled an ORF, and its function is uncertain. This CDR3 region has 16 residues. Trimming cost V 5 bases and J 2 bases; bases outside gene matches: 9. The CDR3 DNA reads TGCGCCAGCAGTGCCCCCTTTCAGGGGGCCTACAATGAGCAGTTCTTC. This sequence encodes CASSAPFQGAYNEQFF.

About this clone: A junction end diverges from the germline sequence, so it may reflect a read error. The chain carries TRBV5-6 and TRBJ1-2; weak D call: TRBD1 (5 bases). Germline V gene sequence: CDR1 SGHDT, CDR2 YYEEEE. The CDR3 spans 12 residues. As DNA, the CDR3 is TGTGCCAGCAGCTTGGATGGCAGGGTTTCCTCCTTC. The encoded protein is CASSLDGRVSSF. Supplemented by reference TRBV5-6 and TRBJ1-2, the full variable domain reads DAGVTQSPTHLIKTRGQQVTLRCSPKSGHDTVSWYQQALGQGPQFIFQYYEEEERQRGNFPDRFSGHQFPNYSSELNVNALLLGDSALYLCASSLDGRVSSFGSGTRLTVV.

This sequence joins TRBV29-1 and TRBJ1-1; no definite D call. Deletions cut 0 bases from V and 8 bases from J, with 19 bases between. CDR3 length equals 15 residues. CDR1 and CDR2 from the germline V gene are SQVTM and ANQGSEA. In nucleotides, the CDR3 is TGCAGCGTTGAAGAAGCGGGCGGATTCGCGGGAGAAGCTTTCTTT. It specifies CSVEEAGGFAGEAFF.

The CDR3 loop reads CASSAQGAITEAFF. The CDR3 coding sequence is TGCGCCAGCAGCGCACAGGGGGCGATAACTGAAGCTTTCTTT. V is TRBV5-1 and J is TRBJ1-1; 9 nucleotides line up with TRBD1. This CDR3 is built from 14 residues. The V segment lost 4 bases and the J segment 5 bases; nucleotides outside the gene matches: 6. Germline V lookup: CDR1 SGHRS, CDR2 YFSETQ.

The chain carries TRBV5-4 and TRBJ1-2, with TRBD1 identical over 7 bases. V lost 4 bases and J lost 3; bases outside the gene matches: 9. The CDR3 spans 15 residues. Germline loops: CDR1 SGHNT, CDR2 YYREEE (reference sequence). CDR3 amino acids: CASSLTGVVDYGYTF. Here the CDR3 DNA reads TGTGCCAGCAGCCTAACAGGGGTTGTCGACTATGGCTACACCTTC.

In its sample, this clone was seen a few times. The chain has TRBV19 and TRBJ2-7; D gene uncertain. Germline V gene lookup returns CDR1 LNHDA and CDR2 SQIVND (reference sequence). The CDR3 length is 14 residues. Trimming shortened V by 8 bases and J by 2 bases, and 16 bases separated the two germline ends. This CDR3 reads CASGALSYPYEQYF. In DNA, the CDR3 is TGTGCCAGTGGCGCCCTTAGCTACCCCTACGAGCAGTACTTC.

This chain joins TRBV4-1 and TRBJ1-2; D may be TRBD1 (5 bases). V lost 0 bases and J lost 5, with 19 bases in between. This CDR3 has 17 amino acids. CDR1 and CDR2 (germline): MGHRA, YSYEKL. CDR3 in DNA: TGCGCCAGCAGCCAAGAGCCGCGAGCAGGGCCTGGGTATGGCTACACCTTC. This encodes CASSQEPRAGPGYGYTF.

V and J are TRBV5-1 and TRBJ2-7; the match to TRBD1 covers 7 bases. The CDR3 is 13 amino acids. CDR1 is SGHRS and CDR2 is YFSETQ in the germline V gene. J was trimmed by 2 bases and V by 3 bases; bases with no gene match: 2. CDR3 amino acids: CASSSTGPYEQYF. CDR3 bases: TGCGCCAGCAGCTCGACAGGGCCCTACGAGCAGTACTTC.

J is TRBJ1-1 and V is TRBV9; TRBD1 matches 9 bases. The CDR3 length is 15 residues. V dropped 3 bases and J dropped 2; count of bases not matched to a gene: 5. From germline, CDR1 is SGDLS and CDR2 YYNGEE. CDR3 loop: CASSAHRGLNTEAFF. Written as DNA, the CDR3 is TGTGCCAGCAGCGCCCACAGGGGGCTTAACACTGAAGCTTTCTTT.

The V and J genes are TRBV28 and TRBJ1-1, with a tentative D call TRBD1 (5 bases). V lost 7 bases and J 4 bases, leaving 13 bases between the germline ends. Germline V gene sequence: CDR1 MDHEN, CDR2 SYDVKM. CDR3 length: 13 residues. The CDR3 nucleotides read TGTGCCAGCACGAGTGGGGGGGTCACTGAAGCTTTCTTT. It encodes CASTSGGVTEAFF.

This chain connects TRBV28 to TRBJ2-5; TRBD1 agrees at 8 bases. Germline V lookup: CDR1 MDHEN, CDR2 SYDVKM. The CDR3 runs 12 residues. CDR3 in DNA: TGTGTATCAAACAGGGGGCAAGAGACCCAGTACTTC. Amino acid sequence: CVSNRGQETQYF.

This chain uses TRBV5-6 with TRBJ1-6; D remains ambiguous. This CDR3 has 13 amino acids. CDR1 is SGHDT and CDR2 is YYEEEE in the germline V gene. Between the trimmed V and J ends, which lost 0 bases and 11 bases, there was a span of 9 bases. The CDR3 reads CASSLARRAPLHF. The CDR3 coding sequence is TGTGCCAGCAGCTTGGCGCGGCGTGCACCCCTCCACTTT.

The J gene is TRBJ1-6, the V gene TRBV28; D is perhaps TRBD1 (6 bases). The germline V and J ends were trimmed by 6 bases and 10 bases, with 10 bases remaining between them. Per the germline V gene, CDR1 is MDHEN and CDR2 is SYDVKM. The CDR3 covers 12 residues. CDR3 region: CASSQGRSPLHF. The CDR3 region has the DNA TGTGCCAGCAGCCAGGGGAGATCACCCCTCCACTTT. Looking up the rest from reference TRBV28 and TRBJ1-6 gives the full variable domain: DVKVTQSSRYLVKRTGEKVFLECVQDMDHENMFWYRQDPGLGLRLIYFSYDVKMKEKGDIPEGYSVSREKKERFSLILESASTNQTSMYLCASSQGRSPLHFGNGTRLTVT.

DNA for the CDR3: TGTGCCAGCAGCCAAGGGACTAGCGTTTCCTACGAGCAGTACTTC. Residues: CASSQGTSVSYEQYF. The chain carries TRBV4-2 and TRBJ2-7, with 9 bases identical to TRBD2. Germline CDR1 reads LGHNA; CDR2 reads YNFKEQ. The ends lost 1 base at V and 1 base at J; junction bases unmatched: 2. This CDR3 contains 15 residues.

This chain links TRBV28 with TRBJ1-6; 9 bases fit TRBD1. The V gene's germline CDR1 is MDHEN and CDR2 SYDVKM. The CDR3 has 14 residues. V dropped 2 bases and J dropped 10; count of bases not matched to a gene: 3. The CDR3 region is CASSLTGGVSPLHF. The DNA for the CDR3 is TGTGCCAGCAGTTTAACAGGGGGCGTCTCACCCCTCCACTTT.

V gene TRBV19 combines with J gene TRBJ1-3, with a possible D match to TRBD1 (5 bases). The CDR3 extends over 14 amino acids. Germline V gene sequence: CDR1 LNHDA, CDR2 SQIVND (reference sequence). V shed 7 bases and J shed 2 bases, with 12 bases lying between them. CDR3 in DNA: TGTGCCAGTACCCCTGGGACTCCTGGAAACACCATATATTTT. Translated, it gives CASTPGTPGNTIYF.

This clone was recorded a few times. The chain has TRBV5-1 and TRBJ1-1; 9 positions match TRBD1. The CDR3 is made up of 15 amino acids. V lost 3 bases, J lost 4 bases, and 7 bases stayed unmatched. Germline CDR1 and CDR2: SGHRS and YFSETQ. The CDR3 region is CASSWGTGIPTEAFF. The CDR3 DNA reads TGCGCCAGCAGCTGGGGGACAGGGATACCCACTGAAGCTTTCTTT.

This clone was counted a single time. V gene TRBV5-1 combines with J gene TRBJ1-3; possible D gene TRBD1, 5 bases. V lost 2 bases, J lost 6 bases, and 9 bases lay in between. CDR3 size: 13 residues. Germline V CDR1 and CDR2: SGHRS, YFSETQ. The chain's CDR3 is CASSLGAPNTIYF. CDR3 nucleotide sequence: TGCGCCAGCAGCTTAGGGGCCCCAAACACCATATATTTT.

The chain combines TRBV6-5 with TRBJ1-1; a weak D match, TRBD1 (6 bases). CDR1 is MNHEY, CDR2 SVGAGI, per germline. Trimming shortened V by 2 bases and J by 1 base, and 14 bases separated the two germline ends. The CDR3 totals 16 residues. CDR3 sequence (DNA): TGTGCCAGCAGTTACAAGGGGGGGGGCTCGAACACTGAAGCTTTCTTT. Amino acids: CASSYKGGGSNTEAFF.

DNA for the CDR3: TGTGCCAGCAGTTTATCGGCTAGCGGGGCCTACAATGAGCAGTTCTTC. Translated, it gives CASSLSASGAYNEQFF. The gene calls are TRBV27 and TRBJ2-1, with 9 positions matching TRBD2. The germline CDR1 and CDR2 sequences are MNHEY and SMNVEV (reference sequence). The junction had 2 bases not matched to a gene; V was cut back by 0 bases and J by 2 bases. CDR3 length equals 16 residues.

The chain employs TRBV9 and TRBJ2-3; 8 bases agree with TRBD2. The germline CDR1 and CDR2 sequences are SGDLS and YYNGEE. The CDR3 has 13 residues. Trimming at V came to 3 bases and at J to 4 bases, leaving 1 base not matched to a gene. CDR3 amino acids: CASSETSADTQYF. DNA of the CDR3: TGTGCCAGCAGCGAGACTAGCGCAGATACGCAGTATTTT.

The chain combines TRBV6-6 with TRBJ1-2, with 7 bases matching TRBD1. Germline trimming cut 4 bases from V and 5 bases from J; bases unmatched to any gene: 7. This CDR3 spans 14 amino acids. CDR1 and CDR2 from the germline V gene are MNHNY and SVGAGI (reference sequence). The DNA of the CDR3 is TGTGCCAGCAGTTTAACAGGGGAGAAGTATGGCTACACCTTC. Encoded protein: CASSLTGEKYGYTF.

The chain has TRBV6-2 or TRBV6-3 and TRBJ1-5; D gene uncertain. The CDR3 consists of 16 residues. CDR1 is MNHEY and CDR2 is SVGEGT in the germline V gene. Trimming took 2 bases from V and 4 from J, leaving 15 bases between them. The CDR3 sequence: CASSYEQQHTNQPQHF. The CDR3 nucleotides read TGTGCCAGCAGTTACGAACAGCAGCATACTAATCAGCCCCAGCATTTT.

CDR3 in amino acids: CASSQVNVFPAGGPYNEQFF. The CDR3 coding sequence is TGTGCCAGCAGCCAAGTGAATGTCTTCCCAGCGGGGGGGCCCTACAATGAGCAGTTCTTC. This rearrangement joins TRBV4-2 to TRBJ2-1, with 10 bases matching TRBD2. The CDR3 is made up of 20 amino acids. Germline V CDR1 and CDR2: LGHNA, YNFKEQ. V shed 1 base and J 2 bases; nucleotides not matched to a gene: 14.

The V and J genes are TRBV3-1 (or the pseudogene TRBV3-2) and TRBJ2-2, with 10 nucleotides matching TRBD1. Germline-derived CDR1 and CDR2 are LGHDT and YNNKEL (reference sequence). The CDR3 runs to 14 residues. V was pared by 4 bases and J by 6 bases, with 2 bases of the junction left unmatched. The DNA for the CDR3 is TGTGCCAGCAGCCGGACAGGGGGAGCCGGGGAGCTGTTTTTT. It codes for CASSRTGGAGELFF.

The rearrangement uses TRBV19 and TRBJ1-2; perhaps TRBD1 as D (6 bases). CDR1 and CDR2 (germline): LNHDA, SQIVND (reference sequence). Trimming stripped 6 bases from V and 0 bases from J, with 14 bases between. CDR3 length equals 15 residues. The CDR3 bases are TGTGCCAGTAGCCCACCAGGGGCCTCTAACTATGGCTACACCTTC. This codes for CASSPPGASNYGYTF.

The chain carries TRBV29-1 and TRBJ1-2, with D unresolved. This CDR3 has 9 amino acids. The V end was cut by 6 bases, the J end by 5 bases, with 4 bases between. Per germline, CDR1 SQVTM and CDR2 ANQGSEA. As DNA, the CDR3 is TGCAGCGTCTCGTATGGCTACACCTTC. The encoded protein is CSVSYGYTF.

The CDR3 loop reads CASSPRLEASTDTQYF. In DNA, the CDR3 is TGTGCCAGCAGTCCCCGGCTGGAGGCTAGCACAGATACGCAGTATTTT. The chain employs TRBV28 and TRBJ2-3, with TRBD2 as a possible D gene (5 bases). The V gene lost 5 bases and the J gene lost 0 bases, with 15 bases spanning the gap. The CDR3 has 16 residues. Germline-derived CDR1 and CDR2 are MDHEN and SYDVKM.

The V gene is TRBV7-9, the J gene TRBJ1-5; D may be TRBD1 (6 bases). The CDR3 runs 15 residues. Between the trimmed V and J ends, which lost 4 bases and 8 bases, there was a span of 18 bases. Per germline, CDR1 SEHNR and CDR2 FQNEAQ (reference sequence). The CDR3 nucleotides are TGTGCCAGCAGCTCAGGGGAGAGGGGGGGAAAGCCCCAGCATTTT. Protein product: CASSSGERGGKPQHF.

For the CDR3, the DNA is TGTGCCAGCAGCGCCCTACTAGCGGGGGGGCGGAACGGGGAGCTGTTTTTT. Its translation is CASSALLAGGRNGELFF. The gene calls are TRBV5-4 and TRBJ2-2; 13 nucleotides align to TRBD2. V lost 4 bases to trimming and J lost 7 bases; unmatched junction nucleotides: 10. Germline values: CDR1 SGHNT, CDR2 YYREEE (reference sequence). CDR3 length: 17 amino acids.